What follows describes a single T cell receptor (beta chain). Its matching antigen is unknown. These data originate in a study of vaccination and CD4 T cells after COVID-19. V dropped 6 bases and J dropped 6; count of bases not matched to a gene: 8. The V gene's germline CDR1 is LNHDA and CDR2 SQIVND (reference sequence). The CDR3 totals 15 residues. Specified treatment: roughly 11-day PBMC culture with coronavirus spike peptide pools or control peptides (ViraFEST assay). The Oncomine TCR Beta short-read assay was applied to DNA of cultured CD4+ T cells. Each CDR3 protein gets one entry after TCRdb re-called the PCR reads with MiXCR. Of 10,000 or so distinct CDR3 sequences listed, roughly 58% are singletons.

The TCR was taken from a human donor who had recovered from COVID-19. The chain carries TRBV19 and TRBJ2-2; the match to TRBD1 covers 9 bases. Sequenced material: CD4+ T cells from blood, cultured in vitro. CDR3 nucleotide sequence: TGTGCCAGTAGCCCTCGGGACAGGGCCTCCGGGGAGCTGTTTTTT. It codes for CASSPRDRASGELFF.